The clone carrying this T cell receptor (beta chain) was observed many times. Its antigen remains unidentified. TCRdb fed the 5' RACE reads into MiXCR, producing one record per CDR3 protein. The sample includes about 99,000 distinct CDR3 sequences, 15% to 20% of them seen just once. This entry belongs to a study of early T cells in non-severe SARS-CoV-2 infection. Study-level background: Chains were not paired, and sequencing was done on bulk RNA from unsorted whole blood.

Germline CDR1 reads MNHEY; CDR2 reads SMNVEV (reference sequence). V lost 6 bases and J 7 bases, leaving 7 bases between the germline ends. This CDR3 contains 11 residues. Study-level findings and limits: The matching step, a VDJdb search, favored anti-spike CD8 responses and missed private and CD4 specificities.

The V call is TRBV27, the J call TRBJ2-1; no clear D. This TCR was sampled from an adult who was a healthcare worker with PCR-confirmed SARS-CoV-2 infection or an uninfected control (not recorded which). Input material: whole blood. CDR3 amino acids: CASSLGNEQFF. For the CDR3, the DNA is TGTGCCAGCAGCCTAGGGAATGAGCAGTTCTTC.